This TCR beta chain originates from a study of T cell responses to AZD1222 COVID-19 vaccine. Findings and limits, study-wide: Every sample of the repertoires postdated the peak T cell response. After two AZD1222 doses, spike-specific TCR breadth and depth rose versus day 0.

This clone occurred once. The antigen is undetermined. One junction end does not reproduce the germline sequence, and a read error may be involved. Sequenced by immunoSEQ multiplex PCR; TCRdb stores in-frame clones only, minus some. The repertoire includes roughly 150,000 clones, 91% of them detected once, and approximately 3.8% sits in the top ten. This clonotype was sampled from an adult who received the AZD1222 COVID-19 vaccine. Sequenced here: peripheral blood, sampled 28 days after the second AZD1222 dose.

CDR3 loop: CASSRGSYNEQFF. For the CDR3, the DNA is TGTGCTAGCAGCAGGGGCTCCTACAATGAGCAGTTCTTC. V usage is TRBV7-7 and J usage is TRBJ2-1; perhaps TRBD1 as D (6 bases). Germline V gives CDR1 SSHAT, CDR2 FNYEAQ (reference sequence). CDR3 length: 13 amino acids.